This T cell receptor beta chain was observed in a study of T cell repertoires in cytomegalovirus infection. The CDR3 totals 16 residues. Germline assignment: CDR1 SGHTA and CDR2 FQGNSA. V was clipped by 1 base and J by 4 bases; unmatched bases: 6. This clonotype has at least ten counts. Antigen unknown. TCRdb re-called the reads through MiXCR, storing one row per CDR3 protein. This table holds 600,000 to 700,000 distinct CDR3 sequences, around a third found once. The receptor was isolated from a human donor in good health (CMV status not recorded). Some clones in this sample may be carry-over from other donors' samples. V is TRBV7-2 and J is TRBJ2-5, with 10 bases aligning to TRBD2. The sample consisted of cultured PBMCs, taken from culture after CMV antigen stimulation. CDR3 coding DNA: TGTGCCAGCAGCTTAGAATGGCTAGCGGGGGTAGAGACCCAGTACTTC. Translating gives CASSLEWLAGVETQYF.